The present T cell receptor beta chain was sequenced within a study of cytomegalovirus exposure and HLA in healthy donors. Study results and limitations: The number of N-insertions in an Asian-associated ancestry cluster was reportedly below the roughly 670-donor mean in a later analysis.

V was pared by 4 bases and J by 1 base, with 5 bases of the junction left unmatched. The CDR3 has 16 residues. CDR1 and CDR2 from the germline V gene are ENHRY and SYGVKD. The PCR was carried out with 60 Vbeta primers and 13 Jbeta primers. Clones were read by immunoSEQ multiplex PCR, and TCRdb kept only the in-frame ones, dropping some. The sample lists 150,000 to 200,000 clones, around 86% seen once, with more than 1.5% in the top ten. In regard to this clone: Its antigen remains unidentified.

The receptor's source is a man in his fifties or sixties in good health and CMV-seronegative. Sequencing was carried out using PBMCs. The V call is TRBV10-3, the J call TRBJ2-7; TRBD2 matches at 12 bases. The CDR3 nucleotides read TGTGCCATCAGTGCCACTAGCGGGGGGAGATCCTACGAGCAGTACTTC. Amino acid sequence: CAISATSGGRSYEQYF.